One sample yielded the 26 T cell receptor beta chains listed below, sequenced in a study of CD8 T cells in ankylosing spondylitis. TCRdb analysed the 5' RACE reads with MiXCR anew, one entry per CDR3 protein. The sample consists of some 240,000 distinct CDR3 sequences, over 15% of them appearing once. The sequencing input was blood, either unsorted or a sorted T cell fraction (not recorded which). These receptors were taken from a male donor with ankylosing spondylitis or in good health (not recorded which).

This clonotype was observed many times. The V call is TRBV6-5, the J call TRBJ2-2; D is tentatively TRBD1 or TRBD2 (5 bases each). The V end was cut by 1 base, the J end by 4 bases, with 7 bases between. The germline CDR1 and CDR2 sequences are MNHEY and SVGAGI. This CDR3 contains 14 residues. CDR3 amino acids: CASSYWDRTGELFF. The CDR3 bases are TGTGCCAGCAGTTACTGGGACCGCACCGGGGAGCTGTTTTTT.

The rearrangement joins TRBV7-2 to TRBJ2-7, with TRBD2 matching 7 bases. The CDR3 consists of 17 residues. V lost 3 bases, J lost 2 bases, and 13 bases stayed unmatched. CDR1 and CDR2 from the germline V gene are SGHTA and FQGNSA. The CDR3 nucleotides are TGTGCCAGCAGCTTGGACCGGGACTATCCCCCGGCCTACGAGCAGTACTTC. Protein: CASSLDRDYPPAYEQYF.

The gene calls are TRBV7-6 and TRBJ2-7, with 8 bases aligning to TRBD2. CDR1 and CDR2 from the germline V gene are SGHVS and FNYEAQ. Trimming cost V 3 bases and J 1 base; bases outside gene matches: 5. The CDR3 has 15 amino acids. As DNA, the CDR3 is TGTGCCAGCAGCTTCGGTAGCGGGGCTTCCTACGAGCAGTACTTC. Amino acid sequence: CASSFGSGASYEQYF.

V gene TRBV7-9 combines with J gene TRBJ2-1; 10 bases fit TRBD1. The junction had 5 bases not matched to a gene; V was cut back by 5 bases and J by 4 bases. Germline values: CDR1 SEHNR, CDR2 FQNEAQ (reference sequence). This CDR3 region has 15 residues. This CDR3 reads CASSADRGVYNEQFF. In DNA form, the CDR3 reads TGTGCCAGCAGCGCGGACAGGGGGGTTTACAATGAGCAGTTCTTC.

The table lists this clonotype with many counts. This chain joins TRBV4-3 and TRBJ2-1; D is undetermined. The CDR3 contains 15 residues. Trimming pared 0 bases from V and 7 bases from J, leaving 13 bases between. CDR1 is LGHNA and CDR2 is YSLEER in the germline V gene. CDR3 sequence: CASSQDRGYSNEQFF. The CDR3 nucleotides read TGCGCCAGCAGCCAAGATCGCGGCTATTCGAATGAGCAGTTCTTC.

This clonotype was counted between two and nine times. An end of the junction does not agree with germline; a read error may underlie this. V gene TRBV7-2 combines with J gene TRBJ2-2; no firm D call. CDR1 SGHTA and CDR2 FQGNSA come from the germline V gene. This CDR3 is built from 16 residues. CDR3 DNA sequence: TGTGCCAGCAGCTTATCCCCTAGTGGGAACGCCGGGGAGCTGTTTTTT. This gives the protein CASSLSPSGNAGELFF.

J is TRBJ2-2 and V is TRBV19; D call uncertain. The germline V gene has CDR1 LNHDA and CDR2 SQIVND (reference sequence). This CDR3 spans 12 amino acids. V dropped 4 bases and J dropped 7 bases, with 7 bases sitting between them. Here the CDR3 reads CASSNFGGELFF. CDR3 bases: TGTGCCAGTAGTAATTTCGGCGGGGAGCTGTTTTTT.

CDR3 nucleotides: TGCGCCAGCAGCCAAGATTTCGACAGGGTAACCTACGAGCAGTACTTC. Protein: CASSQDFDRVTYEQYF. The chain carries TRBV4-3 and TRBJ2-7; 7 positions match TRBD1. The V and J ends lost 0 bases and 2 bases, in that order; junction bases with no gene match: 7. The CDR3 length is 16 residues. Germline loops: CDR1 LGHNA, CDR2 YSLEER.

This clonotype was detected only a few times. The chain is built from TRBV7-2 and TRBJ2-1; D ambiguous. V gave up 6 bases and J gave up 9 bases, with 9 bases separating them. Germline values: CDR1 SGHTA, CDR2 FQGNSA. The CDR3 runs to 11 residues. The CDR3 sequence is CASSRRGEQFF. DNA of the CDR3: TGTGCCAGCAGTCGAAGAGGTGAGCAGTTCTTC.

The chain employs TRBV29-1 and TRBJ2-5, with TRBD2 identical over 7 bases. Trimming took 4 bases from V and 5 from J; bases not matched to a gene: 13. CDR1 is SQVTM, CDR2 ANQGSEA, per germline. The CDR3 sequence is 15 residues long. The CDR3 nucleotides are TGCAGCGTTGTGAGGAGCGGCCGGGAGGACGAGACCCAGTACTTC. This codes for CSVVRSGREDETQYF. The full variable domain, in which reference TRBV29-1 and TRBJ2-5 provide the parts outside the CDR3, is SAVISQKPSRDICQRGTSLTIQCQVDSQVTMMFWYRQQPGQSLTLIATANQGSEATYESGFVIDKFPISRPNLTFSTLTVSNMSPEDSSIYLCSVVRSGREDETQYFGPGTRLLVL.

The V call is TRBV4-1, the J call TRBJ1-5, with TRBD1 identical over 12 bases. The germline V gene has CDR1 MGHRA and CDR2 YSYEKL. Trimming took 3 bases from V and 1 from J; bases not matched to a gene: 7. This CDR3 has 18 amino acids. The CDR3 loop reads CASSHTGTGGESNQPQHF. The CDR3 bases are TGCGCCAGCAGCCACACGGGGACAGGGGGCGAGAGCAATCAGCCCCAGCATTTT.

This clonotype was seen repeatedly, ten times or more. The chain uses TRBV7-9 and TRBJ2-3; TRBD2 might be the D (6 bases). Germline CDR1 and CDR2: SEHNR and FQNEAQ (reference sequence). Trimming removed 7 bases at V and 3 bases at J, with 14 bases between. CDR3 length: 14 residues. CDR3 protein: CASNRPRETDTQYF. DNA of the CDR3: TGTGCCAGCAACAGACCGCGGGAAACAGATACGCAGTATTTT.

V is TRBV27 and J is TRBJ2-2, with D hard to call. Trimming took off 2 bases at V and 1 base at J, with 5 bases between the two ends. Per the germline V gene, CDR1 is MNHEY and CDR2 is SMNVEV (reference sequence). The CDR3 sequence is 14 residues long. CDR3 sequence: CASSLGENTGELFF. Here the CDR3 DNA reads TGTGCCAGCAGTTTAGGGGAGAACACCGGGGAGCTGTTTTTT.

At least ten counts were recorded for this clonotype. The CDR3 reads CSVLSSRGRNEQFF. Here the CDR3 DNA reads TGCAGCGTTTTAAGCTCGAGGGGGCGAAATGAGCAGTTCTTC. This chain connects TRBV29-1 to TRBJ2-1, with 7 bases matching TRBD1. This CDR3 has 14 residues. V gave up 5 bases and J gave up 7 bases; unmatched junction bases: 11. Germline CDR1 reads SQVTM; CDR2 reads ANQGSEA.

The sample holds many counts of this clonotype. V and J are TRBV12-3 or TRBV12-4 and TRBJ2-2; D is unclear. The CDR3 contains 14 residues. Trimming cost V 5 bases and J 8 bases, with 15 bases left between them. The CDR3 region is CASSALTPAGELFF. In DNA form, the CDR3 reads TGTGCCAGCAGTGCCCTGACACCTGCTGGGGAGCTGTTTTTT.

This chain joins TRBV29-1 and TRBJ2-3, with D tentatively TRBD1 or TRBD2 (5 bases each). The CDR3 totals 17 residues. Deletions cut 5 bases from V and 2 bases from J, with 23 bases between. The germline CDR1 and CDR2 sequences are SQVTM and ANQGSEA. As DNA, the CDR3 is TGCAGCGTTTACACCCCCTGGGACCCCAGCTCCACAGATACGCAGTATTTT. Encoded protein: CSVYTPWDPSSTDTQYF.

This clonotype was seen more than once but under ten times. CDR3 sequence: CASSLVWGPGVNTEAFF. The CDR3 DNA reads TGTGCCAGCAGTTTAGTTTGGGGGCCGGGAGTCAACACTGAAGCTTTCTTT. The chain is built from TRBV12-3 or TRBV12-4 and TRBJ1-1; a possible D gene is TRBD1 (6 bases). Trimming took off 1 base at V and 2 bases at J, with 17 bases between the two ends. The CDR3 loop spans 17 amino acids.

In this sample, this clonotype turned up many times. This chain links TRBV29-1 with TRBJ1-3; D might be TRBD1 (5 bases). The V gene lost 1 base and the J gene lost 1 base, with 14 bases spanning the gap. The germline V gene has CDR1 SQVTM and CDR2 ANQGSEA. This CDR3 contains 16 residues. The CDR3 loop is CSVEAPGEGSGNTIYF. The CDR3 bases are TGCAGCGTTGAAGCCCCGGGGGAAGGATCTGGAAACACCATATATTTT.

This clonotype was counted between two and nine times. The chain joins TRBV10-3 to TRBJ1-5; D is unresolved. The CDR3 length is 14 residues. The V gene's germline CDR1 is ENHRY and CDR2 SYGVKD. V was clipped by 3 bases and J by 2 bases, with 8 bases between them. CDR3 sequence: CAISEKRGNQPQHF. Written as DNA, the CDR3 is TGTGCCATCAGTGAAAAACGGGGCAATCAGCCCCAGCATTTT.

This clonotype has just a few counts. The chain combines TRBV5-5 with TRBJ2-7; no definite D call. The V and J ends lost 3 bases and 1 base respectively, with 5 bases between them. The CDR3 runs 12 residues. CDR1 and CDR2 (germline): SGHKS, YYEKEE (reference sequence). The CDR3 DNA reads as TGTGCCAGCAGCTCGTATTCCTACGAGCAGTACTTC. It specifies CASSSYSYEQYF.

This clonotype has more than one count but fewer than ten. This chain connects TRBV20-1 to TRBJ2-1; 9 bases line up with TRBD2. This CDR3 region has 14 residues. V lost 3 bases to trimming and J lost 1 base; unmatched junction nucleotides: 1. Germline V lookup: CDR1 DFQATT, CDR2 SNEGSKA (reference sequence). This CDR3 is CSASTSGSYNEQFF. The CDR3 nucleotides read TGCAGTGCTAGCACTAGCGGGTCCTACAATGAGCAGTTCTTC.

There are a few counts of this clonotype. The V gene is TRBV6-5, the J gene TRBJ2-5; no clear D gene. This CDR3 is 12 amino acids long. The germline V gene encodes CDR1 MNHEY and CDR2 SVGAGI. The V end lost 2 bases, the J end lost 6 bases, and 7 bases lay between the germline ends. This CDR3 reads CASSYPDQTQYF. CDR3 nucleotides: TGTGCCAGCAGTTACCCCGACCAGACCCAGTACTTC.

In its sample, this clonotype was seen many times. CDR3 sequence reads: CASSLGTSGFNEQFF. CDR3 nucleotide sequence: TGTGCCAGCAGCCTCGGGACTAGCGGGTTCAATGAGCAGTTCTTC. The chain links TRBV7-3 to TRBJ2-1; 12 bases are shared with TRBD2. The germline V gene has CDR1 SGHTA and CDR2 FQGTGA. The CDR3 consists of 15 residues. V lost 5 bases to trimming and J lost 6 bases; unmatched junction nucleotides: 5.

Concerning this clonotype: This sequence may be a read error, since a much larger clone differs from it by one base. V gene TRBV4-1 combines with J gene TRBJ2-5, with 10 bases lining up with TRBD1. Germline CDR1 is MGHRA and CDR2 is YSYEKL. V shed 4 bases, J shed 5 bases, and the junction held 7 bases outside the gene matches. The CDR3 sequence is 15 residues long. The CDR3 loop is CASSRPGTGEETQYF. The CDR3 bases are TGCGCCAGCAGCCGCCCCGGGACAGGGGAGGAGACCCAGTACTTC.

The chain has TRBV7-2 and TRBJ2-7, with a weak D call TRBD2 (5 bases). CDR3 length equals 17 residues. Germline V gives CDR1 SGHTA, CDR2 FQGNSA. V lost 8 bases, J lost 4 bases, and 27 bases lay in between. The CDR3: CASPPTGCRGGPYEQYF. CDR3 bases: TGTGCCAGCCCCCCCACGGGGTGTAGAGGCGGGCCATACGAGCAGTACTTC.

This clonotype was seen more than once but under ten times. The chain uses TRBV4-3 and TRBJ2-1; D may be TRBD2 (5 bases). Trimming took 0 bases from V and 2 from J, leaving 11 bases between them. Looked up from germline, CDR1 is LGHNA and CDR2 is YSLEER. The CDR3 consists of 16 residues. The CDR3 nucleotides are TGCGCCAGCAGCCAAGATCGAGGGAGTCCCTACAATGAGCAGTTCTTC. Protein: CASSQDRGSPYNEQFF.